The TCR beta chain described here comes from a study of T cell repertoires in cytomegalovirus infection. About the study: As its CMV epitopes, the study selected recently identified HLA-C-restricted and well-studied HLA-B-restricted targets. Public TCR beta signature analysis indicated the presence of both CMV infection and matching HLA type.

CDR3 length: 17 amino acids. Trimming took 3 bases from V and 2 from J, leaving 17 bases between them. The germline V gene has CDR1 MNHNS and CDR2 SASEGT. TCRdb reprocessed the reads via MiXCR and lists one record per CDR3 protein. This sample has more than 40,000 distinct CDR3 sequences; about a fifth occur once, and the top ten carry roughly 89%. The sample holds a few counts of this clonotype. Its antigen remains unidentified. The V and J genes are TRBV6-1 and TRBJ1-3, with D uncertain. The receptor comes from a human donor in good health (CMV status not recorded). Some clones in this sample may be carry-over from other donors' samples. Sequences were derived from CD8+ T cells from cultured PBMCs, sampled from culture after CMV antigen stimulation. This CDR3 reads CASSEHWGRDTGNTIYF. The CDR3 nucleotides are TGTGCCAGCAGTGAGCACTGGGGAAGAGATACTGGAAACACCATATATTTT.